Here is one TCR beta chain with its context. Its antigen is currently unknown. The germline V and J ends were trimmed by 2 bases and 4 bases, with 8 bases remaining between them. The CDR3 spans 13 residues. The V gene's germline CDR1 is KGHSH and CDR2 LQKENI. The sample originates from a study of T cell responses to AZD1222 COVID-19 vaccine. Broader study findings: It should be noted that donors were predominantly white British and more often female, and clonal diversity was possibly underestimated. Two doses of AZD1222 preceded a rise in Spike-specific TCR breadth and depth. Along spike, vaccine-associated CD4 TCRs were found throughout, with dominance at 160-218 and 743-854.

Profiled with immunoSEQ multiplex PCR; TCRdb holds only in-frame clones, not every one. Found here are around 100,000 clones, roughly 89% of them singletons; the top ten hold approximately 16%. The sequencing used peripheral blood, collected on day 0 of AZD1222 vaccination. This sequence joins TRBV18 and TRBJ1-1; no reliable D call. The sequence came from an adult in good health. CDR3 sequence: CASSPTSGTEAFF. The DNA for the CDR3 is TGTGCCAGCTCACCAACTTCGGGCACTGAAGCTTTCTTT.